These 30 T cell receptor beta chains came from one sample sequenced in a study of read filtering for tumor transcriptome and immune sequencing. The library was built from around 0.4 ug RNA with molecular barcoded adaptors for alpha/delta and beta/gamma chains. TCRdb passed the reads through MiXCR, listing each CDR3 protein once. The sample holds fewer than 50,000 distinct CDR3 sequences, roughly an eighth seen once. The sample comprised a population of CD138-negative cells sorted from bone marrow. These receptors came from a donor aged 40 or older with multiple myeloma.

The CDR3 bases are TGTGCCAGCAGCGCCGGGACTAGCCCCGGGGAGCTGTTTTTT. Translated: CASSAGTSPGELFF. V usage is TRBV7-3 and J usage is TRBJ2-2; TRBD2 aligns across 9 bases. The ends lost 5 bases at V and 6 bases at J; junction bases unmatched: 4. The CDR3 totals 14 residues. Germline V gives CDR1 SGHTA, CDR2 FQGTGA.

This clonotype has a count of ten or more. V is TRBV11-2 and J is TRBJ2-5; D call uncertain. V lost 5 bases, J lost 5 bases, and 9 bases lay in between. Germline CDR1 and CDR2: SGHAT and FQNNGV. The CDR3 length is 12 residues. The CDR3 region has the DNA TGTGCCAGCAGCCCCATGACCGAGACCCAGTACTTC. This gives the protein CASSPMTETQYF. Based on the CDR3 plus reference TRBV11-2 and TRBJ2-5, the full variable domain is EAGVAQSPRYKIIEKRQSVAFWCNPISGHATLYWYQQILGQGPKLLIQFQNNGVVDDSQLPKDRFSAERLKGVDSTLKIQPAKLEDSAVYLCASSPMTETQYFGPGTRLLVL.

This clonotype was counted many times. CDR3 nucleotides: TGTGCCAGCAGCAACGGACAGGGGAGGGAGACCCAGTACTTC. It yields the protein CASSNGQGRETQYF. The chain links TRBV7-2 to TRBJ2-5, with 9 bases that match TRBD1. V lost 5 bases and J lost 5; bases outside the gene matches: 6. The CDR3 is 14 residues long. The V gene's germline CDR1 is SGHTA and CDR2 FQGNSA.

This clonotype came up many times. The chain combines TRBV5-5 with TRBJ2-1; 8 positions agree with TRBD2. Losses at the gene ends were 0 bases for V and 1 base for J; bases not matched to a gene: 3. Germline V gives CDR1 SGHKS, CDR2 YYEKEE (reference sequence). CDR3 length: 16 amino acids. The CDR3 loop reads CASSLALAVSYNEQFF. Written as DNA, the CDR3 is TGTGCCAGCAGCTTGGCACTAGCGGTTTCCTACAATGAGCAGTTCTTC. Together with reference TRBV5-5 and TRBJ2-1, the CDR3 gives the full variable domain: DAGVTQSPTHLIKTRGQQVTLRCSPISGHKSVSWYQQVLGQGPQFIFQYYEKEERGRGNFPDRFSARQFPNYSSELNVNALLLGDSALYLCASSLALAVSYNEQFFGPGTRLTVL.

There are a few counts of this clonotype. A much bigger clone sits one base away, suggesting this may be a read error. The chain combines TRBV28 with TRBJ2-7; D unclear. The germline CDR1 and CDR2 sequences are MDHEN and SYDVKM. This CDR3 comprises 13 residues. CDR3 DNA: TGTGCCAGCGGTTTTGGCGGAACCTACGAGCAGTACTTC. As protein: CASGFGGTYEQYF.

This clonotype occurred many times. This chain connects TRBV20-1 to TRBJ1-4; TRBD1 matches 7 bases. The CDR3 consists of 15 residues. From germline, CDR1 is DFQATT and CDR2 SNEGSKA (reference sequence). V lost 2 bases to trimming and J lost 4 bases; unmatched junction nucleotides: 7. CDR3 nucleotide sequence: TGCAGTGCTAGACCCTCGACAGGGATTAATGAAAAACTGTTTTTT. It yields the protein CSARPSTGINEKLFF.

This clonotype was seen many times. At one boundary the junction diverges from the germline segment, which might be a read error. J is TRBJ2-1 and V is TRBV12-5; weak D call: TRBD1 (6 bases). The CDR3 has 11 amino acids. CDR1 and CDR2 from the germline V gene are LGHNT and FRNRAP. CDR3 coding DNA: TGTGCTAGTGGTTCCGGGACCCCAGGGGTCTTC. Protein product: CASGSGTPGVF.

Ten or more counts support this clonotype. The chain combines TRBV10-3 with TRBJ2-1; D might be TRBD2 (5 bases). Trimming took off 5 bases at V and 0 bases at J, with 11 bases between the two ends. Germline loops: CDR1 ENHRY, CDR2 SYGVKD. The CDR3 extends over 15 amino acids. DNA for the CDR3: TGTGCCATCAGTACCGTAGCGTTCTCCTACAATGAGCAGTTCTTC. Translation: CAISTVAFSYNEQFF.

This clonotype was counted at least ten times. The V gene is TRBV5-1, the J gene TRBJ2-7; D not resolved. The CDR3 length is 13 residues. Trimming removed 6 bases at V and 0 bases at J, with 10 bases between. Germline V lookup: CDR1 SGHRS, CDR2 YFSETQ. CDR3: CASKERSSYEQYF. The CDR3 DNA reads TGCGCCAGCAAGGAGAGGAGCTCCTACGAGCAGTACTTC.

This clonotype was counted many times. The chain is built from TRBV28 and TRBJ1-2; no reliable D call. The CDR3 has 11 amino acids. Germline CDR1 and CDR2: MDHEN and SYDVKM. V was shortened by 3 bases and J by 6 bases, with 5 bases between the two germline ends. CDR3 nucleotide sequence: TGTGCCAGCAGTTTTAAAGATGGCTACACCTTC. Protein product: CASSFKDGYTF.

This clonotype was detected ten times or more. V gene TRBV20-1 combines with J gene TRBJ1-4, with D possibly matching TRBD1 (6 bases). Trimming pared 3 bases from V and 6 bases from J, leaving 11 bases between. The CDR3 is 13 amino acids. Germline V gives CDR1 DFQATT, CDR2 SNEGSKA (reference sequence). CDR3 nucleotide sequence: TGCAGTGCTAGGTCGGACAGTCATGAAAAACTGTTTTTT. Amino acid sequence: CSARSDSHEKLFF.

The V and J genes are TRBV2 and TRBJ2-3; maybe TRBD2 (6 bases). The V and J ends lost 6 bases and 4 bases respectively, with 17 bases between them. The CDR3 contains 15 residues. CDR1 and CDR2 from the germline V gene are SNHLY and FYNNEI. CDR3 DNA sequence: TGTGCCAGCAGCTCAGGACTAACTACCTCAGATACGCAGTATTTT. Protein: CASSSGLTTSDTQYF.

The chain recombines TRBV5-6 with TRBJ2-1; 12 bases are shared with TRBD2. The CDR3 length is 15 residues. J lost 7 bases, V lost 6 bases, and 8 bases had no gene match. From germline, CDR1 is SGHDT and CDR2 YYEEEE. The CDR3 loop reads CASNRLAGEGNEQFF. The CDR3 bases are TGTGCCAGCAACCGACTAGCGGGAGAGGGTAATGAGCAGTTCTTC. The full variable domain, its missing parts supplied by reference TRBV5-6 and TRBJ2-1, is DAGVTQSPTHLIKTRGQQVTLRCSPKSGHDTVSWYQQALGQGPQFIFQYYEEEERQRGNFPDRFSGHQFPNYSSELNVNALLLGDSALYLCASNRLAGEGNEQFFGPGTRLTVL.

This clonotype came up many times. The V gene is TRBV10-3, the J gene TRBJ1-4; 8 bases map to TRBD1. The length of the CDR3 is 13 residues. After removal of 2 bases from V and 15 bases from J, the junction contained 8 bases not matched to a gene. CDR1 and CDR2 (germline): ENHRY, SYGVKD. The CDR3 is CAISETMDRVLFF. Here the CDR3 DNA reads TGTGCCATCAGTGAGACGATGGACAGGGTTTTGTTTTTT.

This clonotype was found many times. V usage is TRBV20-1 and J usage is TRBJ1-5, with unresolved D. Trimming took off 6 bases at V and 9 bases at J, with 18 bases between the two ends. CDR3 length equals 13 residues. Germline CDR1 is DFQATT and CDR2 is SNEGSKA (reference sequence). The CDR3 DNA sequence: TGCAGTGCGGATCGGACGGCGAAGGGGCCCCAGCATTTT. This gives the protein CSADRTAKGPQHF.

On this clonotype: This clone may be a read error of a much larger clone one base away. V usage is TRBV6-2 or TRBV6-3 and J usage is TRBJ2-1, with unresolved D. Germline V gene lookup returns CDR1 MNHEY and CDR2 SVGEGT. The CDR3 runs to 12 residues. V was shortened by 0 bases and J by 8 bases, with 5 bases between the two germline ends. DNA for the CDR3: TGTGCCAGCAGTTACTCGAGAGATGAGCAGTTCTTC. It specifies CASSYSRDEQFF.

This clonotype was recorded many times. The J gene is TRBJ2-7, the V gene TRBV7-9, with D possibly being TRBD1 (5 bases). The germline gives CDR1 SEHNR, CDR2 FQNEAQ (reference sequence). This CDR3 region has 14 residues. V lost 1 base, J lost 6 bases, and 13 bases lay in between. The CDR3 DNA reads TGTGCCAGCAGCTTAGGGGGCACCGCCGGCGAGCAGTACTTC. Its translation: CASSLGGTAGEQYF.

Concerning this clonotype itself: At one of its ends the junction is not consistent with the germline gene, which may arise from a read error. The rearrangement joins TRBV7-9 to TRBJ2-1; D is unresolved. The CDR3 is 14 amino acids. The germline CDR1 and CDR2 sequences are SEHNR and FQNEAQ (reference sequence). CDR3 in DNA: TGTGCCAGCAGCCTTAAGAGCGCGTACAATGGGCAGTTCTTC. This gives the protein CASSLKSAYNGQFF.

The table lists this clonotype with many counts. The V and J genes are TRBV7-2 and TRBJ1-5; weak D call: TRBD1 (5 bases). The CDR3 is made up of 14 amino acids. Deletions cut 2 bases from V and 5 bases from J, with 10 bases between. CDR1 and CDR2 (germline): SGHTA, FQGNSA. The CDR3 is CASSLQGPDQPQHF. DNA for the CDR3: TGTGCCAGCAGCTTACAGGGTCCAGATCAGCCCCAGCATTTT.

The sample holds many counts of this clonotype. This chain connects TRBV6-1 to TRBJ1-1; 7 bases map to TRBD1. This CDR3 comprises 14 residues. V trimming: 5 bases; J trimming: 3 bases; junction bases outside the gene matches: 6. Germline-derived CDR1 and CDR2 are MNHNS and SASEGT. Here the CDR3 DNA reads TGTGCCAGCAGTTCCGACAGGGCGGACACTGAAGCTTTCTTT. This gives the protein CASSSDRADTEAFF.

This clonotype was recorded at least ten times. This chain connects TRBV19 to TRBJ2-1; TRBD1 matches 7 bases. The length of the CDR3 is 12 residues. The trim removed 7 bases at V and 8 bases at J, leaving 5 bases unmatched. In germline, CDR1 is LNHDA, CDR2 SQIVND (reference sequence). The CDR3 region is CASKQGRDEQFF. The DNA of the CDR3 is TGTGCCAGTAAACAGGGGCGTGATGAGCAGTTCTTC.

This clonotype showed up many times. The rearrangement joins TRBV6-5 to TRBJ2-7; 9 bases map to TRBD1. The trim removed 6 bases at V and 3 bases at J, leaving 3 bases unmatched. The germline V gene has CDR1 MNHEY and CDR2 SVGAGI. This CDR3 has 13 amino acids. This CDR3 is CASSMTGGYEQYF. CDR3 DNA: TGTGCCAGCAGCATGACAGGGGGCTACGAGCAGTACTTC.

This clonotype was counted many times. The J gene is TRBJ2-1, the V gene TRBV3-1, with a weak D call TRBD2 (6 bases). The germline V gene has CDR1 LGHDT and CDR2 YNNKEL (reference sequence). There are 13 residues in the CDR3. Trimming removed 0 bases at V and 16 bases at J, with 16 bases between. CDR3 in amino acids: CASSQDGQRAEFF. The CDR3 DNA is TGTGCCAGCAGCCAAGACGGCCAGCGGGCCGAATTCTTC.

Points on this clonotype: Since no conserved phenylalanine or tryptophan closes the CDR3, a read error is the likely cause. The gene calls are TRBV7-9 and TRBJ2-7; TRBD1 aligns across 7 bases. Trimming at V came to 1 base and at J to 3 bases, leaving 3 bases not matched to a gene. The germline CDR1 and CDR2 sequences are SEHNR and FQNEAQ (reference sequence). The CDR3 length is 14 residues. This CDR3 reads CASSLVSGGYEQYI. The CDR3 DNA sequence: TGTGCCAGCAGCTTAGTGTCAGGGGGCTACGAGCAGTACATC.

This clonotype was detected ten times or more. The V call is TRBV2, the J call TRBJ2-7; perhaps D is TRBD1 or TRBD2 (5 bases each). CDR1 is SNHLY and CDR2 is FYNNEI in the germline V gene. V lost 4 bases to trimming and J lost 3 bases, with 7 bases between them. The CDR3 is 12 amino acids. CDR3 sequence: CASSAGRYEQYF. CDR3 DNA: TGTGCCAGCAGTGCGGGGCGCTACGAGCAGTACTTC.

There are many counts of this clonotype. The chain is built from TRBV9 and TRBJ2-3; tentatively, D is TRBD2 (5 bases). V gave up 0 bases and J gave up 6 bases, with 14 bases separating them. The CDR3 totals 15 residues. CDR1 SGDLS and CDR2 YYNGEE come from the germline V gene. The CDR3 reads CASSVGGPPEDTQYF. CDR3 bases: TGTGCCAGCAGCGTAGGAGGGCCCCCTGAGGATACGCAGTATTTT.

This clonotype has at least ten counts. This chain uses TRBV12-3 or TRBV12-4 with TRBJ2-7; 11 bases map to TRBD2. The CDR3 sequence is 15 residues long. The V segment lost 6 bases and the J segment 2 bases; nucleotides outside the gene matches: 6. CDR3 sequence (DNA): TGTGCCAGCAGGATTAGCGGGAGGGGGGCCTACGAGCAGTACTTC. Translating gives CASRISGRGAYEQYF.

This clonotype was observed many times. The CDR3 region has the DNA TGTGCCACCGAAACGGGACAGGGCGACAATGAGCAGTTCTTC. Protein sequence: CATETGQGDNEQFF. The chain joins TRBV2 to TRBJ2-1; 9 nucleotides line up with TRBD1. CDR1 is SNHLY and CDR2 is FYNNEI in the germline V gene. The CDR3 has 14 amino acids. The J segment lost 5 bases and the V segment lost 10 bases, leaving 9 bases of the junction unmatched.

This clonotype was recorded many times. V usage is TRBV11-2 and J usage is TRBJ2-3; tentative D call: TRBD1 (7 bases). This CDR3 has 16 amino acids. CDR1 and CDR2 (germline): SGHAT, FQNNGV. V shed 7 bases and J shed 4 bases, with 21 bases lying between them. The chain's CDR3 is CASIPGGTGRSDTQYF. As DNA, the CDR3 is TGTGCCAGCATCCCAGGGGGAACAGGGAGGTCAGATACGCAGTATTTT.

This clonotype was picked up many times. The rearrangement links TRBV6-2 or TRBV6-3 to TRBJ2-4, with D tentatively TRBD2 (6 bases). Germline CDR1 MNHEY, CDR2 SVGEGT. The CDR3 covers 12 residues. Between the trimmed V and J ends, which lost 7 bases and 11 bases, there was a span of 15 bases. The CDR3 nucleotides are TGTGCCAGCAATAAACCGGGACTGCTTCAGTACTTC. Translated: CASNKPGLLQYF.